This paragraph reports one T cell receptor (beta chain). Its antigen remains unidentified. The input lacks base qualities; no much larger clone sits a single base away. The CDR3 has 15 amino acids, counting the end cysteine and phenylalanine. Only CDR3 DNA remains: 45 bases, in frame from the first base. Trimming removed 4 bases from V and 3 bases from J; the gene matches leave 5 bases unexplained. Looking up the germline V gene yields CDR1 MGHDK and CDR2 SYGVNS. The healthy controls were volunteers from blood banks in Maryland, USA. For the unsorted PBMC libraries, 2 million PBMCs were stored in RNAlater at -80 degrees C until RNA extraction and were used to generate the libraries. Peripheral blood underwent Ficoll-Hypaque density gradient centrifugation to isolate PBMCs, which were then cryopreserved in liquid nitrogen. The data are from a study of neurological immune-mediated disorders (dated by TCRdb to between 2017 and 2020). Concerning the study at large: Using UMI-based sequencing, the study compared peripheral blood TCR-beta repertoires from patients with HTLV-I-associated myelopathy (HAM/TSP), patients with multiple sclerosis, and healthy controls. The 95 to 120 TCR-beta libraries covered PBMC samples along with longitudinal samples, technical triplicates, and paired sorted CD4+ and CD8+ T-cell subsets. The cohort included about 66 subjects: about 15 with HAM/TSP, around 34 with multiple sclerosis, and 20 or so healthy controls.

cDNA was synthesized by template-switch 5'RACE using a primer carrying a 10-nucleotide random unique molecular identifier by which each TCR transcript was tagged. Every sequencing run yielded over 170 million TCR-beta sequences covering 15-18 subjects. The RNeasy kit was used to extract total RNA. The KAPA Real-time Library Amplification kit was used to amplify TCR-beta VDJ regions with primers targeting the TCR constant region and the 5'RACE anchor. A first PCR added sample indexes and Illumina adaptors, after which a second PCR increased the library yield. After purification with Ampure beads, the TCR product of roughly 650 bp was size-selected on a 2% E-gel SizeSelection system. Before pooling, library quality was checked on a Bioanalyzer, concentration was measured with Qubit, and libraries were quantified with the Kapa Library Quantification kit. Paired-end 2 x 150 bp sequencing of the libraries was performed on an Illumina HiSeq 2500. To increase sequence diversity, roughly 24-31% phiX was spiked into each library pool. On the study's bioinformatics: Quality-filtered reads were processed with the UMI-based MiGEC pipeline, and over 85% of raw TCR sequences were removed by the MiGEC pipeline during error correction. VDJ genes were aligned to IMGT germline references, and clonotypes were defined by unique CDR3 amino acid sequence plus V-J genes. Clonal expansion, Shannon diversity and CDR3 relatedness were evaluated with VDJtools (CalcPairwiseDistances, ClusterSamples), while phylogenetic trees were built in CLCbio workbench. Expanded clones were defined as having at least 8 unique UMIs, based on coefficient-of-variation modelling across technical triplicates. TCRdb trimmed the raw reads at Q25, called clones with MiXCR and kept productive beta chains. CDR3 protein duplicates are merged, each entry listing the most common genes and DNA. The V and J calls reflect TCRdb's pipeline rather than the authors' work. This sample is represented by 70,000 to 95,000 distinct CDR3 sequences; roughly 17% of them were singletons. The ten largest clones represent 15% of the sample.

Broad study findings and their caveats: Expanded clones from different subjects shared no identical CDR3 amino acid sequences, which suggests that TCR-beta repertoires were private in all groups. TCR clonal expansion was greatest in HAM/TSP patients and smallest in MS patients, who ranked below even healthy controls.

The sequence derives from a middle-aged woman in good health. Recombination joined TRBV25-1 with TRBJ1-1, and 10 junctional nucleotides match TRBD1. Material: PBMCs. The CDR3 sequence is CASSAPGQGYTEAFF. The bases read TGTGCCAGCAGTGCCCCGGGACAGGGGTACACTGAAGCTTTCTTT.